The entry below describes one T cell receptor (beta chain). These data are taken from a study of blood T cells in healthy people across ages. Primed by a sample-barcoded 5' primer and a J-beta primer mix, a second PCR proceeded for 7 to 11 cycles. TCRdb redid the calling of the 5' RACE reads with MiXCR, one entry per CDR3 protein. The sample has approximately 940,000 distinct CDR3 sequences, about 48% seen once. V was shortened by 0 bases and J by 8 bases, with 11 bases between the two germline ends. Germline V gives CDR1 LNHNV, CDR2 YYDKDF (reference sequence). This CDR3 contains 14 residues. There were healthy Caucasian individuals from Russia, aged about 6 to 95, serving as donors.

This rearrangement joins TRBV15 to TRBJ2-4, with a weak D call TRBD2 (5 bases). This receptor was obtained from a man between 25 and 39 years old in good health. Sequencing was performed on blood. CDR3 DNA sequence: TGTGCCACCAGCAGAGATAGAGGGTTCCACATTCAGTACTTC. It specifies CATSRDRGFHIQYF.